Below, 3 T cell receptor beta chains from the same sample are listed, as sequenced in a study of shared clonotypes between healthy human individuals. TCRdb's table, derived via immunoSEQ multiplex PCR, lists solely in-frame clones and lacks some. The sample has under 750,000 clones, over 55% seen once; the top ten hold less than 2%. Input material: memory CD4+ T cells sorted from blood. As for subset: CD45RA-negative fraction. The source of these receptors is a woman under 40 in good health.

This chain connects TRBV6-1 to TRBJ1-4; 7 positions agree with TRBD1. V shed 1 base and J 7 bases; nucleotides not matched to a gene: 6. This CDR3 region has 15 residues. Germline CDR1 and CDR2: MNHNS and SASEGT. CDR3 residues: CASSEEQGWSEKLFF. CDR3 bases: TGTGCCAGCAGTGAAGAACAGGGGTGGAGTGAAAAACTGTTTTTT.

The chain recombines TRBV2 with TRBJ1-5, with 7 bases lining up with TRBD1. V was pared by 3 bases and J by 6 bases, with 5 bases of the junction left unmatched. Germline V gene data show CDR1 as SNHLY and CDR2 as FYNNEI. This CDR3 is built from 14 residues. CDR3 loop: CASSDLRGTQPQHF. The CDR3 DNA is TGTGCCAGCAGTGACCTCAGGGGGACTCAGCCCCAGCATTTT.

The J gene is TRBJ1-2, the V gene TRBV7-9, with D uncertain. CDR3 length: 13 residues. Germline V gives CDR1 SEHNR, CDR2 FQNEAQ (reference sequence). V lost 2 bases and J 8 bases, leaving 12 bases between the germline ends. CDR3 nucleotides: TGTGCCAGCAGCTTAACCGGGGAGGGCGGCTACACCTTC. Residues: CASSLTGEGGYTF.